One sample yielded the 28 T cell receptor beta chains listed below, sequenced in a study of control samples from healthy donors and cancer patients (TCRdb year 2020). The library was made by the immunoSEQ multiplex PCR assay. TCRdb took over this immuneACCESS table, retaining in-frame rearrangements with V and J assigned. Such tables are incomplete; in checked studies, under half of the missing clones stem from an unresolved V gene, and the remainder is unexplained. The sample table records some 74,000 clones; 85% to 95% of these occur just once. The top ten clones comprise about 2.7% of the sample. Material for sequencing was blood. The source of these receptors is a woman aged 25-40 years in good health.

This chain joins TRBV15 and TRBJ2-1; 8 bases match TRBD1. The CDR3 spans 16 residues. V lost 3 bases to trimming and J lost 12 bases; unmatched junction nucleotides: 16. Looked up from germline, CDR1 is LNHNV and CDR2 is YYDKDF (reference sequence). The CDR3 reads CATSSPGQDFLTGQFF. The CDR3 region has the DNA TGTGCCACCAGCAGCCCGGGACAGGATTTTCTAACGGGGCAGTTCTTC.

This rearrangement joins TRBV6-5 to TRBJ1-5; D not certain. Germline loops: CDR1 MNHEY, CDR2 SVGAGI. This CDR3 is 13 amino acids long. The V gene lost 6 bases and the J gene lost 6 bases, with 12 bases spanning the gap. The CDR3 sequence: CASSPARSQPQHF. Written as DNA, the CDR3 is TGTGCCAGCAGCCCGGCGAGGAGTCAGCCCCAGCATTTT.

The V call is TRBV10-3, the J call TRBJ2-3; 7 positions match TRBD2. V gave up 8 bases and J gave up 1 base; unmatched junction bases: 3. Per germline, CDR1 ENHRY and CDR2 SYGVKD. The CDR3 is 13 amino acids. The CDR3 bases are TGTGCCATCCGGGCGGGGGGCACAGATACGCAGTATTTT. Residues: CAIRAGGTDTQYF.

The table lists this clone with a count of one. The V gene is TRBV5-1, the J gene TRBJ1-1, with D uncertain. This CDR3 has 14 residues. Trimming took off 4 bases at V and 1 base at J, with 11 bases between the two ends. Per germline, CDR1 SGHRS and CDR2 YFSETQ. The CDR3, as DNA: TGCGCCAGCAGCACCCAGACGGGGAACACTGAAGCTTTCTTT. Residues: CASSTQTGNTEAFF. Drawing the rest from reference TRBV5-1 and TRBJ1-1, the complete variable domain is KAGVTQTPRYLIKTRGQQVTLSCSPISGHRSVSWYQQTPGQGLQFLFEYFSETQRNKGNFPGRFSGRQFSNSRSEMNVSTLELGDSALYLCASSTQTGNTEAFFGQGTRLTVV.

This chain joins TRBV3-1 (or the pseudogene TRBV3-2) and TRBJ2-3; TRBD2 is a possible D gene (6 bases). CDR3 length: 16 amino acids. Germline loops: CDR1 LGHDT, CDR2 YNNKEL (reference sequence). V was trimmed by 1 base and J by 2 bases, leaving 13 bases between them. CDR3 coding DNA: TGTGCCAGCAGCCAAGGACTAGACATTTACACAGATACGCAGTATTTT. Translated, it gives CASSQGLDIYTDTQYF.

The CDR3 coding sequence is TGCGCCAGCAGCTCTAGCGGGGGGTCCTACAATGAGCAGTTCTTC. Translating it yields CASSSSGGSYNEQFF. The chain carries TRBV5-1 and TRBJ2-1; 11 positions match TRBD2. Germline values: CDR1 SGHRS, CDR2 YFSETQ. V was pared by 3 bases and J by 1 base, with 0 bases of the junction left unmatched. CDR3 length: 15 residues. Full variable domain (outside the CDR3, taken from reference TRBV5-1 and TRBJ2-1): KAGVTQTPRYLIKTRGQQVTLSCSPISGHRSVSWYQQTPGQGLQFLFEYFSETQRNKGNFPGRFSGRQFSNSRSEMNVSTLELGDSALYLCASSSSGGSYNEQFFGPGTRLTVL.

CDR3 sequence (DNA): TGTGCCATCAGTGAGTCCCAAGAGACCCAGTACTTC. Its translation: CAISESQETQYF. This chain connects TRBV10-3 to TRBJ2-5; D uncertain. V gave up 0 bases and J gave up 1 base, with 0 bases separating them. CDR1 ENHRY and CDR2 SYGVKD come from the germline V gene. CDR3 length equals 12 residues.

This rearrangement joins TRBV7-6 to TRBJ2-1; the match to TRBD2 covers 7 bases. This CDR3 is built from 16 residues. V was clipped by 4 bases and J by 9 bases; unmatched bases: 15. The V gene's germline CDR1 is SGHVS and CDR2 FNYEAQ. The CDR3 here is CASSSLLGSGSSEQFF. The CDR3 DNA sequence: TGTGCCAGCAGCTCCCTTTTGGGTAGCGGGTCTAGTGAGCAGTTCTTC.

The chain uses TRBV4-1 and TRBJ2-3, with D perhaps matching TRBD2 (6 bases). The CDR3 runs 16 residues. The germline CDR1 and CDR2 sequences are MGHRA and YSYEKL. Trimming took off 0 bases at V and 1 base at J, with 11 bases between the two ends. The CDR3 DNA sequence: TGCGCCAGCAGCCAAGACCGGGAGCAAGGCACAGATACGCAGTATTTT. This encodes CASSQDREQGTDTQYF.

This clone showed up just once. The chain is built from TRBV6-4 and TRBJ1-6; a weak D match, TRBD1 (5 bases). V lost 3 bases and J lost 5, with 11 bases in between. Germline assignment: CDR1 MRHNA and CDR2 SNTAGT. CDR3 length: 15 amino acids. CDR3 loop: CASSEQPGDNSPLHF. In DNA form, the CDR3 reads TGTGCCAGCAGTGAGCAACCGGGGGATAATTCACCCCTCCACTTT.

This clone was recorded only once. This chain connects TRBV7-8 to TRBJ1-2; 10 bases are shared with TRBD1. With 5 bases clipped from V and 4 bases from J, the junction kept 7 bases outside the gene matches. The CDR3 consists of 15 residues. CDR1 is SGHVS, CDR2 FQNEAQ, per germline. This chain's CDR3 is CASSNPGQGSYGYTF. The CDR3 DNA reads as TGTGCCAGCAGCAACCCGGGACAGGGGTCCTATGGCTACACCTTC.

The chain couples TRBV6-5 to TRBJ1-1, with D hard to call. V was clipped by 9 bases and J by 2 bases, with 16 bases between them. This CDR3 comprises 14 residues. Germline CDR1 MNHEY, CDR2 SVGAGI. For the CDR3, the DNA is TGTGCCAGTCACCAGGCCAGTATAAACACTGAAGCTTTCTTT. Its protein product is CASHQASINTEAFF.

This clone came up once. The chain combines TRBV6-5 with TRBJ1-2; 7 bases match TRBD1. The V and J ends lost 6 bases and 4 bases, in that order; junction bases with no gene match: 5. CDR1 is MNHEY, CDR2 SVGAGI, per germline. There are 13 residues in the CDR3. The CDR3: CASRAGQPYGYTF. The DNA of the CDR3 is TGTGCCAGCAGAGCGGGACAGCCCTATGGCTACACCTTC.

V gene TRBV6-5 combines with J gene TRBJ2-1; D is perhaps TRBD1 (5 bases). The CDR3 is 14 residues long. The V gene's germline CDR1 is MNHEY and CDR2 SVGAGI. Trimming stripped 0 bases from V and 8 bases from J, with 11 bases between. CDR3 DNA: TGTGCCAGCAGTTACTCGAACAGGATCGATGAGCAGTTCTTC. Residues: CASSYSNRIDEQFF.

V and J are TRBV28 and TRBJ2-5, with D possibly matching TRBD1 (6 bases). Trimming stripped 10 bases from V and 6 bases from J, with 18 bases between. CDR1 is MDHEN and CDR2 is SYDVKM in the germline V gene. The CDR3 contains 13 residues. The CDR3 sequence: CANADSLEKTQYF. The CDR3 nucleotides are TGTGCCAACGCGGACAGCCTAGAGAAGACCCAGTACTTC. Based on the CDR3 plus reference TRBV28 and TRBJ2-5, the full variable domain is DVKVTQSSRYLVKRTGEKVFLECVQDMDHENMFWYRQDPGLGLRLIYFSYDVKMKEKGDIPEGYSVSREKKERFSLILESASTNQTSMYLCANADSLEKTQYFGPGTRLLVL.

This clone was found once. The chain uses TRBV19 and TRBJ1-6; unclear D gene. The CDR3 is made up of 13 amino acids. V was pared by 5 bases and J by 5 bases, with 7 bases between. Germline lookup yields CDR1 LNHDA and CDR2 SQIVND (reference sequence). The CDR3 protein is CASSLRDNSPLHF. CDR3 nucleotides: TGTGCCAGTAGTCTACGGGATAATTCACCCCTCCACTTT.

As for this clone: The limits of the CDR3 on the DNA are not certain, so only TCRdb's listed CDR3 is given. The genes are TRBV12-1 and TRBJ2-3; TRBD2 is the table's D call, not checked against the DNA. TRBV12-1 is a pseudogene. The CDR3 spans 19 residues, counting both ends. CDR3 sequence reads: CASSFGEGPPGGPTDTQYF.

The rearrangement uses TRBV14 and TRBJ1-4; D call uncertain. CDR1 is SGHDN, CDR2 FVKESK, per germline. This CDR3 has 16 residues. The V end was cut by 0 bases, the J end by 0 bases, with 8 bases between. Written as DNA, the CDR3 is TGTGCCAGCAGCCAAGAGTCCCATTCAACTAATGAAAAACTGTTTTTT. Encoded protein: CASSQESHSTNEKLFF. Full variable domain (outside the CDR3, taken from reference TRBV14 and TRBJ1-4): EAGVTQFPSHSVIEKGQTVTLRCDPISGHDNLYWYRRVMGKEIKFLLHFVKESKQDESGMPNNRFLAERTGGTYSTLKVQPAELEDSGVYFCASSQESHSTNEKLFFGSGTQLSVL.

CDR3 residues: CASRTGDGYTF. The CDR3 DNA follows: TGTGCCAGCCGGACAGGAGATGGCTACACCTTC. This chain uses TRBV19 with TRBJ1-2, with 7 bases that match TRBD1. The germline CDR1 and CDR2 sequences are LNHDA and SQIVND (reference sequence). V lost 9 bases and J lost 6; bases outside the gene matches: 4. The CDR3 is made up of 11 amino acids.

The rearrangement links TRBV21-1 to TRBJ1-6. TRBV21-1 is designated a pseudogene. The CDR3 has 16 residues. As DNA, the CDR3 is TGTGCCAGCAGCAAAAAAAAGGCAGGGACGGATTCACCCCTCCACTTT. It specifies CASSKKKAGTDSPLHF.

The J gene is TRBJ1-2, the V gene TRBV3-1 (or the pseudogene TRBV3-2), with 9 bases matching TRBD1. CDR1 and CDR2 (germline): LGHDT, YNNKEL (reference sequence). The ends lost 3 bases at V and 0 bases at J; junction bases unmatched: 5. This CDR3 has 16 residues. CDR3 region: CASSHFTGGANYGYTF. CDR3 in DNA: TGTGCCAGCAGCCATTTTACAGGGGGCGCTAACTATGGCTACACCTTC.

On this clone: The same CDR3 is also encoded by other DNA sequences in this sample. This chain joins TRBV19 and TRBJ1-5; D remains ambiguous. This CDR3 contains 13 residues. Germline V gene sequence: CDR1 LNHDA, CDR2 SQIVND (reference sequence). Trimming took off 1 base at V and 6 bases at J, with 7 bases between the two ends. CDR3 DNA: TGTGCCAGTAGTATAGTCGGGTCTCAGCCCCAGCATTTT. Translation: CASSIVGSQPQHF.

V usage is TRBV25-1 and J usage is TRBJ1-5, with D possibly TRBD1 on 5 matching bases. Germline V CDR1 and CDR2: MGHDK, SYGVNS. V was trimmed by 5 bases and J by 9 bases, leaving 14 bases between them. This CDR3 contains 13 residues. The CDR3 DNA is TGTGCCAGCAGTTTGGGGCATGGGGCGCCCCAGCATTTT. The encoded protein is CASSLGHGAPQHF.

The chain recombines TRBV4-1 with TRBJ2-7; D remains unclear. In germline, CDR1 is MGHRA, CDR2 YSYEKL. V was shortened by 6 bases and J by 3 bases, with 18 bases between the two germline ends. The CDR3 consists of 15 residues. The CDR3 is CASRPLARNDYEQYF. CDR3 nucleotide sequence: TGCGCCAGCAGACCCCTTGCCCGAAACGACTACGAGCAGTACTTC.

This clone came up once. CDR3 nucleotide sequence: TGTGCCATCGGGGAAAGGAACACTGAAGCTTTCTTT. It codes for CAIGERNTEAFF. V usage is TRBV12-3 or TRBV12-4 and J usage is TRBJ1-1; D is ambiguous. This CDR3 spans 12 amino acids. V dropped 10 bases and J dropped 1 base, with 10 bases sitting between them.

The genes are TRBV7-9 and TRBJ1-2; tentative D call: TRBD1 (6 bases). The V gene's germline CDR1 is SEHNR and CDR2 FQNEAQ (reference sequence). This CDR3 spans 13 amino acids. The germline V and J ends were trimmed by 5 bases and 14 bases, with 21 bases remaining between them. The CDR3 protein is CASSPETGSVWTF. The CDR3 DNA follows: TGTGCCAGCAGCCCGGAGACAGGCAGCGTTTGGACCTTC.

The chain uses TRBV7-2 and TRBJ1-1; D is unresolved. This CDR3 region has 14 residues. CDR1 SGHTA and CDR2 FQGNSA come from the germline V gene. Trimming left V 5 bases short and J 1 base short, with 11 bases between. The CDR3 region has the DNA TGTGCCAGCAGCCCCCGGACGGGGAACACTGAAGCTTTCTTT. It yields the protein CASSPRTGNTEAFF.

Written as DNA, the CDR3 is TGCGCCAGCGGGACAGTGCATAGCAATCAGCCCCAGCATTTT. Residues: CASGTVHSNQPQHF. The chain uses TRBV10-2 and TRBJ1-5; 7 bases are shared with TRBD1. This CDR3 contains 14 residues. J lost 0 bases, V lost 8 bases, and 4 bases had no gene match. Germline V gives CDR1 WSHSY, CDR2 SAAADI.